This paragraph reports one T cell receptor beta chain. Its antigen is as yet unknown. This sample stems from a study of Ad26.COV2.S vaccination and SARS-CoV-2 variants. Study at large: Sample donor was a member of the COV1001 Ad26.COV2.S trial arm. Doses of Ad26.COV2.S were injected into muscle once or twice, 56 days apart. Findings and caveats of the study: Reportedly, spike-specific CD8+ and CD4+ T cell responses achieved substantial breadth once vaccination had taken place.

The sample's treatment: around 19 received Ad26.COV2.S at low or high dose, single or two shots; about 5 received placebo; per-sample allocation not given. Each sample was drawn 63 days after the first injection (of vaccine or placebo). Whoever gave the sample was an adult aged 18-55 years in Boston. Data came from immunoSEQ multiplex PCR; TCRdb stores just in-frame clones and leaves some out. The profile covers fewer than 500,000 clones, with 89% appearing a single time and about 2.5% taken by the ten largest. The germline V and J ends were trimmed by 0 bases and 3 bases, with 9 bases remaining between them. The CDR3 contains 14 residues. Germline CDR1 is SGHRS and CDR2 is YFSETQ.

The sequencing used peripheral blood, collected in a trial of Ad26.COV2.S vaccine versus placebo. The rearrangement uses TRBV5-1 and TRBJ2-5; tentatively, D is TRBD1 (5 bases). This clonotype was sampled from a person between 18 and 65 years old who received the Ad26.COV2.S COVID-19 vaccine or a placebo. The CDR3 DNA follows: TGCGCCAGCAGCTTGGCCAAGACAGAAGAGACCCAGTACTTC. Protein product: CASSLAKTEETQYF.